A single sample gave rise to the 17 T cell receptor beta chains below, sequenced in a study of T cell repertoires in cytomegalovirus infection. From the reads, TCRdb called clonotypes with MiXCR, one entry per CDR3 protein. The table lists 650,000 to 850,000 distinct CDR3 sequences, under 35% of them singletons. These receptors have no known antigen. The sample in question was cultured CD8+ T cells from PBMCs, obtained from culture after CMV antigen stimulation. The receptors stem from a human donor in good health (CMV status not recorded). Some clones in this sample may be carry-over from other donors' samples.

This clonotype appeared a few times. This chain links TRBV4-2 with TRBJ1-1; 7 nucleotides agree with TRBD1. The CDR3 has 11 residues. The junction had 5 bases not matched to a gene; V was cut back by 7 bases and J by 9 bases. Germline V gives CDR1 LGHNA, CDR2 YNFKEQ. The CDR3 sequence is CASTGQEKAFF. In nucleotides, the CDR3 is TGTGCCAGCACCGGACAGGAAAAAGCTTTCTTT.

The chain uses TRBV14 and TRBJ2-7, with D maybe TRBD2 (5 bases). CDR1 is SGHDN, CDR2 FVKESK, per germline. V was cut by 4 bases and J by 2 bases, with 9 bases left in between. The CDR3 contains 13 residues. As DNA, the CDR3 is TGTGCCAGCAGCCCGCACGGGACCTACGAGCAGTACTTC. Its protein product is CASSPHGTYEQYF. Full variable domain (remainder filled in from reference TRBV14 and TRBJ2-7): EAGVTQFPSHSVIEKGQTVTLRCDPISGHDNLYWYRRVMGKEIKFLLHFVKESKQDESGMPNNRFLAERTGGTYSTLKVQPAELEDSGVYFCASSPHGTYEQYFGPGTRLTVT.

The rearrangement uses TRBV10-3 and TRBJ1-5; TRBD1 matches at 7 bases. In germline, CDR1 is ENHRY, CDR2 SYGVKD. The CDR3 covers 17 residues. Losses at the gene ends were 3 bases for V and 2 bases for J; bases not matched to a gene: 10. CDR3 region: CAISDTDRVRGNQPQHF. The CDR3 bases are TGTGCCATCAGTGATACTGACAGGGTTAGGGGCAATCAGCCCCAGCATTTT.

J is TRBJ1-5 and V is TRBV7-9; the D gene is possibly TRBD1 (6 bases). Germline CDR1 is SEHNR and CDR2 is FQNEAQ (reference sequence). The CDR3 has 15 residues. V was trimmed by 5 bases and J by 7 bases, leaving 18 bases between them. This chain's CDR3 is CASSPWDNRGQPQHF. CDR3 DNA sequence: TGTGCCAGCAGCCCCTGGGACAACAGAGGACAGCCCCAGCATTTT.

With regard to this clonotype: Given a much more abundant clone one base away, this may be a read error. The rearrangement uses TRBV12-3 or TRBV12-4 and TRBJ2-1; D is possibly TRBD2 (6 bases). The CDR3 extends over 20 amino acids. The CDR3 nucleotides read TGTGCCAGCAGTTTATCGCTGCTTTCCCCACCGGGGGAGGCCTACAATGTGCAGTTCTTC. It yields the protein CASSLSLLSPPGEAYNVQFF.

This clonotype was counted between two and nine times. The rearrangement joins TRBV19 to TRBJ1-1, with 10 bases matching TRBD1. J was trimmed by 0 bases and V by 3 bases; bases with no gene match: 4. CDR3 length: 16 residues. Per germline, CDR1 LNHDA and CDR2 SQIVND (reference sequence). CDR3 protein: CASSIQGTGVNTEAFF. Here the CDR3 DNA reads TGTGCCAGTAGTATTCAAGGGACAGGGGTGAACACTGAAGCTTTCTTT.

This chain uses TRBV7-8 with TRBJ2-7; D not resolved. The CDR3 loop spans 14 amino acids. Per the germline V gene, CDR1 is SGHVS and CDR2 is FQNEAQ. The V end lost 1 base, the J end lost 3 bases, and 10 bases lay between the germline ends. CDR3 bases: TGTGCCAGCAGCTTAGTGCCAGTTGGCTACGAGCAGTACTTC. Amino acid sequence: CASSLVPVGYEQYF. Full variable domain (outside the CDR3, taken from reference TRBV7-8 and TRBJ2-7): GAGVSQSPRYKVAKRGQDVALRCDPISGHVSLFWYQQALGQGPEFLTYFQNEAQLDKSGLPSDRFFAERPEGSVSTLKIQRTQQEDSAVYLCASSLVPVGYEQYFGPGTRLTVT.

The CDR3 sequence: CASRFLDKSYNEQFF. The CDR3 DNA reads TGTGCCAGCAGATTTCTCGACAAATCCTACAATGAGCAGTTCTTC. This chain joins TRBV7-9 and TRBJ2-1; D is uncertain. Germline V lookup: CDR1 SEHNR, CDR2 FQNEAQ (reference sequence). Trimming took off 6 bases at V and 1 base at J, with 13 bases between the two ends. The CDR3 spans 15 residues.

Many counts were recorded for this clonotype. This chain joins TRBV7-8 and TRBJ1-3; D is uncertain. In germline, CDR1 is SGHVS, CDR2 FQNEAQ. The CDR3 loop spans 16 amino acids. Deletions cut 5 bases from V and 0 bases from J, with 14 bases between. The CDR3 DNA follows: TGTGCCAGCAGCCCAAAACACGGGATCTCTGGAAACACCATATATTTT. This encodes CASSPKHGISGNTIYF.

The rearrangement joins TRBV10-3 to TRBJ2-1; possibly TRBD1 for D (5 bases). CDR3 length equals 14 residues. The V and J ends lost 2 bases and 2 bases respectively, with 7 bases between them. Germline-derived CDR1 and CDR2 are ENHRY and SYGVKD. The CDR3 DNA is TGTGCCATCAGTGAGGAGACAGCCTACAATGAGCAGTTCTTC. This sequence encodes CAISEETAYNEQFF.

The table lists this clonotype with many counts. The chain combines TRBV6-1 with TRBJ2-7, with 11 bases identical to TRBD1. V lost 2 bases and J lost 3; bases outside the gene matches: 9. CDR1 and CDR2 from the germline V gene are MNHNS and SASEGT. CDR3 size: 17 residues. The DNA for the CDR3 is TGTGCCAGCAGTGAAATCATCGGGACAGGGGGAGACTACGAGCAGTACTTC. This sequence encodes CASSEIIGTGGDYEQYF.

This chain uses TRBV2 with TRBJ2-7; D is possibly TRBD2 (7 bases). This CDR3 comprises 16 residues. Germline V CDR1 and CDR2: SNHLY, FYNNEI. Trimming took 1 base from V and 5 from J, leaving 18 bases between them. CDR3 coding DNA: TGTGCCAGCAGTGAAGAGGGGGGGCGGGGGTCCGACGAGCAGTACTTC. Encoded protein: CASSEEGGRGSDEQYF.

The J gene is TRBJ2-2, the V gene TRBV6-1; D uncertain. Germline-derived CDR1 and CDR2 are MNHNS and SASEGT. Trimming shortened V by 8 bases and J by 8 bases, and 0 bases separated the two germline ends. This CDR3 region has 8 residues. CDR3 loop: CASGELFF. CDR3 bases: TGTGCCAGCGGGGAGCTGTTTTTT.

The gene calls are TRBV7-6 and TRBJ2-7; 8 bases line up with TRBD1. The CDR3 covers 13 residues. V dropped 3 bases and J dropped 7; count of bases not matched to a gene: 5. In germline, CDR1 is SGHVS, CDR2 FNYEAQ. CDR3 loop: CASSFGQGLEQYF. As DNA, the CDR3 is TGTGCCAGCAGCTTCGGACAGGGCCTGGAGCAGTACTTC.

This clonotype has more than one count but fewer than ten. The chain's CDR3 is CASSPGQGVEETQYF. DNA for the CDR3: TGTGCCAGCAGCCCCGGCCAGGGGGTAGAAGAGACCCAGTACTTC. The chain has TRBV9 and TRBJ2-5; 7 positions agree with TRBD1. The CDR3 contains 15 residues. The trim removed 4 bases at V and 3 bases at J, leaving 9 bases unmatched. Germline values: CDR1 SGDLS, CDR2 YYNGEE. The entire variable domain, with the rest obtained from reference TRBV9 and TRBJ2-5, is as follows: DSGVTQTPKHLITATGQRVTLRCSPRSGDLSVYWYQQSLDQGLQFLIQYYNGEERAKGNILERFSAQQFPDLHSELNLSSLELGDSALYFCASSPGQGVEETQYFGPGTRLLVL.

This clonotype was seen at least ten times. The V and J genes are TRBV7-8 and TRBJ2-3; a weak D match, TRBD1 (5 bases). This CDR3 region has 13 residues. V lost 4 bases and J lost 6, with 11 bases in between. From germline, CDR1 is SGHVS and CDR2 FQNEAQ. CDR3 residues: CASSWGSGDTQYF. The CDR3 DNA reads as TGTGCCAGCAGCTGGGGATCAGGGGATACGCAGTATTTT.

The chain links TRBV27 to TRBJ1-1; weak D call: TRBD1 (5 bases). V was pared by 2 bases and J by 3 bases, with 13 bases between. Germline V gene data show CDR1 as MNHEY and CDR2 as SMNVEV (reference sequence). This CDR3 has 15 residues. Here the CDR3 reads CASSLRGGGDTEAFF. The DNA for the CDR3 is TGTGCCAGCAGTTTACGCGGGGGGGGGGACACTGAAGCTTTCTTT.